This T cell receptor beta chain was identified during a study of CD8 T cells in Susac syndrome (dated by TCRdb to the late 2010s). Study-level background: The study used repertoire sequencing to test whether antigen drove CD8+ T cell activation and differentiation in Susac syndrome.

High-throughput TCR beta sequencing profiled peripheral blood CD8+ and CD4+ T cells from healthy donors, Susac syndrome patients and multiple sclerosis patients. Healthy donors were age- and sex-matched controls. Bulk CD8+ and CD4+ T cells were purified magnetically by negative isolation, whereas CD8+ TEMRA cells were enriched by FACS. Blood was collected in EDTA tubes and processed within 24 hours, with PBMCs isolated through density gradient centrifugation. PBMCs intended for TCR sequencing were cryopreserved in liquid nitrogen and were subsequently thawed in a 37 degrees C water bath. The sorted or isolated CD4+, CD8+ and CD8+ TEMRA cells had a purity of 90% or higher. A note on this clonotype: Its specific antigen is unknown. No much larger clone exists at a distance of one base, and base qualities are not known.

The junction shows trimming of 4 bases on V and 7 bases on J, plus 19 bases between the germline ends. The CDR3 starts with the cysteine, ends with the phenylalanine, and has 15 residues. Of all the DNA, just the CDR3 is kept, 45 bases in frame from base 1. CDR1 MNHEY and CDR2 SVGAGI are derived from the germline V gene. Paper-wide results and their limitations: The number of individuals in the TCR sequencing and HLA analysis was acknowledged as relatively small.

RNA was extracted with the RNeasy kit and 0.5 to 1 ug was reverse transcribed using random hexamers. TCR beta CDR3 regions were amplified with the immunoSEQ multiplex PCR assay covering 54 Vbeta and 13 Jbeta segments. PCR amplification bias was corrected by using a synthetic template baseline for primer optimization and computational correction. From the authors' description of their analysis: Reads were assigned to V, D and J genes according to IMGT and analyzed in immunoSEQ Analyzer, with only productive sequences retained. Clonality was computed as one minus Shannon entropy normalized by log2 of the number of productive unique sequences. For each patient and control, public and private clones were evaluated within the 100 most prevalent clones. Susac-specific clones were defined as absent from healthy and MS cohorts, around 980 published viral clones and other ImmuneACCESS disease sequences. TCRdb passed the public sequencing reads through fastp at Q25 and MiXCR, retaining productive beta sequences. CDR3 protein duplicates are merged, each entry listing the most common genes and DNA. The V and J calls come from TCRdb's annotation, not from the publication. This sample gives 150,000 or so distinct CDR3 sequences in total; roughly 95% of them show up just once. More than 0.11% of the sample lies in the top ten.

Source material: CD4+ T cells from PBMCs. This sequence was found in a human donor in good health. Recombination linked TRBV6-5 to TRBJ1-2; a tentative D match to TRBD1 spans 5 bases. CDR3 protein: CASSLREGTASGYTF. The DNA is TGTGCCAGCAGTTTGCGTGAAGGGACGGCGTCTGGCTACACCTTC.